This passage covers 17 T cell receptor beta chains from one sample sequenced in a study of cytomegalovirus exposure and HLA in healthy donors. In the PCR, 60 Vbeta and 13 Jbeta primers were used. The table came from immunoSEQ multiplex PCR; TCRdb's copy has only in-frame clones and leaves some out. The data hold approximately 160,000 clones, with approximately 78% observed a single time. The sample consisted of PBMCs. The receptors were sampled from a young woman in good health and CMV-seronegative.

V and J are TRBV6-1 and TRBJ2-1, with a tentative D call TRBD1 (6 bases). Trimming stripped 7 bases from V and 0 bases from J, with 13 bases between. Germline V gene data show CDR1 as MNHNS and CDR2 as SASEGT. The CDR3 runs 15 residues. In nucleotides, the CDR3 is TGTGCCAGCATACTCGGGACAACCTCCTACAATGAGCAGTTCTTC. Its translation: CASILGTTSYNEQFF.

This clone has more than one count but fewer than ten. V usage is TRBV5-4 and J usage is TRBJ2-6, with D possibly TRBD2 on 5 matching bases. Trimming cost V 0 bases and J 0 bases, with 7 bases left between them. Germline V gene data show CDR1 as SGHNT and CDR2 as YYREEE (reference sequence). The CDR3 runs 16 residues. Here the CDR3 reads CASSLVGSSGANVLTF. In DNA form, the CDR3 reads TGTGCCAGCAGCTTGGTTGGGAGCTCTGGGGCCAACGTCCTGACTTTC. Complete variable domain (other parts from reference TRBV5-4 and TRBJ2-6): ETGVTQSPTHLIKTRGQQVTLRCSSQSGHNTVSWYQQALGQGPQFIFQYYREEENGRGNFPPRFSGLQFPNYSSELNVNALELDDSALYLCASSLVGSSGANVLTFGAGSRLTVL.

The gene calls are TRBV6-1 and TRBJ2-7, with 10 bases fitting TRBD1. The CDR3 has 14 residues. Trimming at V came to 5 bases and at J to 6 bases, leaving 7 bases not matched to a gene. The germline V gene has CDR1 MNHNS and CDR2 SASEGT. Written as DNA, the CDR3 is TGTGCCAGCAGTAACCGGGACAGGGGAGGCGAGCAGTACTTC. This translates into CASSNRDRGGEQYF.

The rearrangement uses TRBV6-6 and TRBJ2-7; 9 nucleotides align to TRBD2. Germline loops: CDR1 MNHNY, CDR2 SVGAGI (reference sequence). After removal of 8 bases from V and 1 base from J, the junction contained 6 bases not matched to a gene. CDR3 size: 14 residues. The CDR3 nucleotides read TGTGCCAGCCACGGGCGGGGGGGGTCCTACGAGCAGTACTTC. Residues: CASHGRGGSYEQYF.

This sequence joins TRBV15 and TRBJ1-1; D not resolved. In germline, CDR1 is LNHNV, CDR2 YYDKDF (reference sequence). V dropped 4 bases and J dropped 0 bases, with 9 bases sitting between them. This CDR3 has 14 residues. The chain's CDR3 is CATSKSHMNTEAFF. DNA of the CDR3: TGTGCCACCAGCAAATCCCACATGAACACTGAAGCTTTCTTT.

CDR3 nucleotides: TGTGCCAGCAGCTTAGGACTAGCGTTCTACGAGCAGTACTTC. Its translation: CASSLGLAFYEQYF. The rearrangement links TRBV7-2 to TRBJ2-7, with TRBD2 identical over 8 bases. This CDR3 contains 14 residues. Germline V gene data show CDR1 as SGHTA and CDR2 as FQGNSA. The ends lost 1 base at V and 3 bases at J; junction bases unmatched: 2.

The DNA of the CDR3 is TGTGCCAGCAGCATGGACAGGGCCCCCCCAACCGGGGAGCTGTTTTTT. Its protein is CASSMDRAPPTGELFF. The rearrangement uses TRBV7-8 and TRBJ2-2; 8 nucleotides align to TRBD1. CDR1 and CDR2 from the germline V gene are SGHVS and FQNEAQ. The V gene end was trimmed by 5 bases and the J gene end by 5 bases; junction bases not matched to a gene: 10. The CDR3 sequence is 16 residues long.

This clone was detected once. This sequence joins TRBV11-3 and TRBJ2-3, with D maybe TRBD1 (5 bases). Trimming left V 5 bases short and J 4 bases short, with 22 bases between. Per the germline V gene, CDR1 is SGHNT and CDR2 is YENEEA. This CDR3 has 17 residues. CDR3 region: CASSPLHQGAGADTQYF. DNA of the CDR3: TGTGCCAGCAGCCCTCTGCACCAGGGTGCTGGAGCAGATACGCAGTATTTT.

The genes are TRBV7-9 and TRBJ2-1; tentative D call: TRBD2 (6 bases). This CDR3 comprises 15 residues. Germline lookup yields CDR1 SEHNR and CDR2 FQNEAQ (reference sequence). V gave up 5 bases and J gave up 7 bases, with 18 bases separating them. The CDR3 region has the DNA TGTGCCAGCAGCACGTCTAGCGTTACCCCTAATGAGCAGTTCTTC. Translated: CASSTSSVTPNEQFF.

The rearrangement uses TRBV28 and TRBJ2-3, with 7 bases matching TRBD2. Germline V gene lookup returns CDR1 MDHEN and CDR2 SYDVKM. Germline trimming cut 2 bases from V and 2 bases from J; bases unmatched to any gene: 16. The CDR3 has 19 residues. This CDR3 reads CASSLGGWLAEVFTDTQYF. The CDR3 coding sequence is TGTGCCAGCAGTTTAGGAGGTTGGCTAGCGGAGGTGTTCACAGATACGCAGTATTTT.

The genes are TRBV7-9 and TRBJ2-7; 9 positions agree with TRBD2. The CDR3 has 17 residues. Unmatched junction bases numbered 15, after V lost 4 bases and J lost 5 bases. The germline CDR1 and CDR2 sequences are SEHNR and FQNEAQ (reference sequence). CDR3 loop: CASSSIAGDADPNEQYF. The CDR3 DNA is TGTGCCAGCAGCTCGATAGCGGGAGACGCCGACCCCAACGAGCAGTACTTC.

The rearrangement uses TRBV27 and TRBJ2-3; 9 nucleotides line up with TRBD2. V lost 6 bases and J lost 2; bases outside the gene matches: 6. This CDR3 comprises 15 residues. Germline CDR1 reads MNHEY; CDR2 reads SMNVEV (reference sequence). This chain's CDR3 is CASRSLAGFTDTQYF. CDR3 coding DNA: TGTGCCAGCAGAAGTCTAGCGGGGTTCACAGATACGCAGTATTTT.

This clone was found once. This chain links TRBV6-5 with TRBJ2-3; 9 bases are a match to TRBD2. J gave up 2 bases and V 1 base, and 4 bases lay outside the gene matches. This CDR3 contains 16 residues. CDR1 is MNHEY and CDR2 is SVGAGI in the germline V gene. The CDR3: CASSYFAGGITDTQYF. For the CDR3, the DNA is TGTGCCAGCAGTTACTTCGCGGGAGGGATCACAGATACGCAGTATTTT.

The chain is built from TRBV11-1 and TRBJ2-7; the D is unclear. The CDR3 runs to 13 residues. Trimming took 3 bases from V and 3 from J, leaving 9 bases between them. CDR1 is SGHAT, CDR2 FQDESV, per germline (reference sequence). The CDR3 sequence: CASSLPESYEQYF. DNA for the CDR3: TGTGCCAGCAGCTTGCCCGAGAGCTACGAGCAGTACTTC.

This chain uses TRBV30 with TRBJ2-1; tentatively, D is TRBD1 (6 bases). Germline assignment: CDR1 GTSNPN and CDR2 SVGIG (reference sequence). Trimming took off 0 bases at V and 3 bases at J, with 18 bases between the two ends. The CDR3 covers 17 residues. The CDR3 nucleotides are TGTGCCTGGAGTGTACCAAAGGGACACCTCGTCTACAATGAGCAGTTCTTC. Protein: CAWSVPKGHLVYNEQFF.

The V gene is TRBV5-6, the J gene TRBJ2-7; 8 bases are shared with TRBD2. The junction had 19 bases not matched to a gene; V was cut back by 3 bases and J by 2 bases. CDR3 length equals 19 residues. Germline loops: CDR1 SGHDT, CDR2 YYEEEE. The CDR3 bases are TGTGCCAGCAGCTACGACAGCGGGAGATACACTCTTTGGGCCTACGAGCAGTACTTC. Residues: CASSYDSGRYTLWAYEQYF.

V and J are TRBV28 and TRBJ2-1; no clear D. Looked up from germline, CDR1 is MDHEN and CDR2 is SYDVKM. V was trimmed by 5 bases and J by 8 bases, leaving 10 bases between them. The CDR3 loop spans 12 amino acids. In DNA form, the CDR3 reads TGTGCCAGCAGTCAAGTTCGGTATGAGCAGTTCTTC. Its protein product is CASSQVRYEQFF.